This TCR beta chain was documented in a study of Tregs in tolerant kidney transplant recipients. Study-wide findings and caveats: Expanding Tregs on activated donor B cells appeared to best identify donor-specific TCRbeta clones. Validation in larger populations is needed because few patients were studied.

Unstimulated Tregs (CD4+CD25+CD127-) and CD4+CD25- non-Tregs were sorted from PBMCs. To note about this clone: No antigen is known for it.

Data came from immunoSEQ multiplex PCR; TCRdb stores just in-frame clones and leaves some out. The repertoire holds under 300,000 clones, with approximately 84% as singletons. V was clipped by 2 bases and J by 3 bases, with 4 bases between them. This CDR3 region has 13 residues. The germline V gene encodes CDR1 MNHEY and CDR2 SVGAGI. This chain joins TRBV6-5 and TRBJ2-2; no clear D gene. Sequencing input: CD4+ T cells from blood. The TCR was taken from a human donor in good health. The CDR3 nucleotides are TGTGCCAGCAGTTACCAGTACACCGGGGAGCTGTTTTTT. Its translation: CASSYQYTGELFF.